What follows describes a single TCR beta chain. Antigen unknown. Reverse transcription of all isolated RNA meant that expressed TCRB transcripts were sequenced. The method was immunoSEQ multiplex PCR; TCRdb's version includes in-frame clones alone and lacks a portion of them. The sample includes approximately 270,000 clones, approximately 14% of them seen just once. The CDR3 consists of 13 residues. V gave up 7 bases and J gave up 2 bases, with 15 bases separating them. In germline, CDR1 is SQVTM, CDR2 ANQGSEA. This sample was taken from a study of beta chain features in type 1 diabetes. General study points: Within each of all four CD4+ subsets, Type 1 diabetes patients had TCRB CDR3s that were moderately but significantly shorter.

The clonotype comes from a man aged 25 to 40 with type 1 diabetes. The chain links TRBV29-1 to TRBJ2-7, with TRBD1 as a possible D gene (6 bases). The source material was naive CD4+ T cells from blood. CDR3 in amino acids: CSAGSGEAYEQYF. The DNA for the CDR3 is TGCAGCGCTGGTTCAGGGGAAGCCTACGAGCAGTACTTC.